This T cell receptor (beta chain) emerged from a study of T-cell memory formation after mild COVID-19. Notes on the study in general: Day 15 to 85 contracting clones showed balanced CD4/CD8; day 15 to 37 expanders favored CD4+.

Constant-segment-primed 5'RACE gave TCR alpha and TCR beta cDNA libraries with sample barcodes and UMIs. TCRdb passed the 5' RACE reads through MiXCR, listing each CDR3 protein once. The sample yields fewer than 650,000 distinct CDR3 sequences, roughly 17% seen once. In its sample, this clonotype was seen a few times. Its antigen is unknown. CDR3 length: 15 amino acids. V was pared by 1 base and J by 1 base, with 5 bases between. The receptor was isolated from an adult woman who had mild COVID-19 (a few samples of this study predate the infection). Cell type and time point are not known. Sequences were obtained from PBMCs or a T cell subset sorted from them (not recorded which). The rearrangement joins TRBV12-3 or TRBV12-4 to TRBJ2-6; D is uncertain. The CDR3 nucleotides are TGTGCCAGCAGTTTAGACGTTTCTGGGGCCAACGTCCTGACTTTC. Its translation is CASSLDVSGANVLTF.